These 5 T cell receptor beta chains came from one sample sequenced in a study of blood T cell repertoires in COVID-19. Profiling relied on immunoSEQ multiplex PCR, and the TCRdb table lists in-frame clones only, not all of them. The profile shows around 92,000 clones, around 72% of them singletons. Sequenced input: peripheral blood. These receptor sequences come from a man aged 70-80 years with COVID-19, enrolled during active disease.

J is TRBJ2-7 and V is TRBV21-1; the table's D gene call, TRBD2, was not cross checked with the DNA. TRBV21-1 is reported as a pseudogene. The CDR3 is made up of 16 amino acids. The CDR3 spells CASSTALGCGGYEQYF. As DNA, the CDR3 is TGTGCCAGCAGCACCGCACTGGGTTGTGGCGGCTACGAGCAGTACTTC.

V is TRBV29-1 and J is TRBJ1-2, with 9 bases that match TRBD1. V trimming: 7 bases; J trimming: 6 bases; junction bases outside the gene matches: 9. This CDR3 has 13 residues. Looked up from germline, CDR1 is SQVTM and CDR2 is ANQGSEA. This CDR3 reads CSAGTGQRNGYTF. CDR3 in DNA: TGCAGCGCCGGGACAGGGCAGCGGAATGGCTACACCTTC. Full variable domain (remainder filled in from reference TRBV29-1 and TRBJ1-2): SAVISQKPSRDICQRGTSLTIQCQVDSQVTMMFWYRQQPGQSLTLIATANQGSEATYESGFVIDKFPISRPNLTFSTLTVSNMSPEDSSIYLCSAGTGQRNGYTFGSGTRLTVV.

Of note for this clone: One end of the junction is discordant with germline, which a read error may explain. The chain is built from TRBV6-1 and TRBJ1-3; D call uncertain. In germline, CDR1 is MNHNS, CDR2 SASEGT. This CDR3 region has 14 residues. The CDR3 sequence is CASSEGSSANTIYF. In nucleotides, the CDR3 is TGTGCCAGCAGTGAGGGCAGTTCTGCAAACACCATATATTTT.

The V gene is TRBV25-1, the J gene TRBJ2-7, with 7 bases that match TRBD2. Germline assignment: CDR1 MGHDK and CDR2 SYGVNS. This CDR3 is 15 amino acids long. The V gene end was trimmed by 5 bases and the J gene end by 2 bases; junction bases not matched to a gene: 9. The CDR3 loop reads CASSLGGLRTYEQYF. The DNA of the CDR3 is TGTGCCAGCAGTCTGGGAGGGCTGAGGACCTACGAGCAGTACTTC.

This chain connects TRBV4-2 to TRBJ2-1, with 10 bases aligning to TRBD2. The length of the CDR3 is 18 residues. Trimming took 0 bases from V and 0 from J; bases not matched to a gene: 5. In germline, CDR1 is LGHNA, CDR2 YNFKEQ. The CDR3 region is CASSQERGLALSYNEQFF. The CDR3 DNA reads TGTGCCAGCAGCCAAGAACGGGGACTAGCGCTCTCCTACAATGAGCAGTTCTTC.